A selection of T cell receptor beta chains follows, all from one sample in a study of low-dose radiotherapy and immunotherapy resistance in tumors. MiXCR, run by TCRdb on the reads, gives a single entry per CDR3 protein. The table shows 85,000 to 100,000 distinct CDR3 sequences, with 9.4% occurring only once. The specimen was PBMCs, collected before treatment. The receptors were gathered from a male donor with prostate cancer. The CDR3 runs from the conserved cysteine through the conserved F or W. A D gene is named only where the DNA matches it firmly. The size of a clone is reported for some rows only, either as once, few or many, or as a class for expanded clones.

size,J,D,V,CDR3,DNA
NA,TRBJ1-6,NA,TRBV14,CASSPGGVAPLHF,TGTGCCAGCAGCCCAGGTGGGGTGGCACCCCTCCACTTT
many,TRBJ1-1,TRBD1,TRBV7-8,CASTVQGANTEAFF,TGTGCCAGCACCGTGCAGGGGGCGAACACTGAAGCTTTCTTT
many,TRBJ2-2,NA,TRBV29-1,CSVGGGAGELFF,TGCAGCGTCGGAGGTGGGGCCGGGGAGCTGTTTTTT
many,TRBJ2-7,NA,TRBV14,CASSQDRDPRAYEQYF,TGTGCCAGCAGCCAGGACCGGGACCCACGGGCCTACGAGCAGTACTTC
many,TRBJ2-7,NA,TRBV6-5,CASSYSSPDRGLNYEQYF,TGTGCCAGCAGTTACTCGTCCCCGGACAGAGGATTAAACTACGAGCAGTACTTC
many,TRBJ1-1,TRBD1,TRBV4-3,CASSRAGQGTFEAFF,TGCGCCAGCAGCCGGGCGGGACAGGGGACTTTTGAAGCTTTCTTT
many,TRBJ2-1,TRBD2,TRBV4-2,CASSQSFTSVGSYNEQFF,TGTGCCAGCAGCCAAAGTTTTACTAGCGTGGGGTCCTACAATGAGCAGTTCTTC
many,TRBJ1-1,NA,TRBV6-6,CASILGGTNTEAFF,TGTGCCAGCATTCTAGGTGGAACGAACACTGAAGCTTTCTTT
many,TRBJ2-1,NA,TRBV4-1,CASSPYRVHNEQFF,TGCGCCAGCAGCCCGTACAGGGTGCACAATGAGCAGTTCTTC
many,TRBJ2-7,NA,TRBV12-3/TRBV12-4,CASSPSSHEQYF,TGTGCCAGCAGTCCCTCGTCCCACGAGCAGTACTTC
many,TRBJ2-5,NA,TRBV28,CASSTTFKGEETQYF,TGTGCCAGCAGCACCACCTTCAAAGGTGAAGAGACCCAGTACTTC
many,TRBJ1-2,NA,TRBV14,CASSQDATGSGVSGYTF,TGTGCCAGCAGCCAAGATGCAACAGGGTCAGGCGTCAGTGGCTACACCTTC
many,TRBJ2-1,TRBD2,TRBV7-2,CASSFGEREPYNEQFF,TGTGCCAGCAGCTTTGGGGAGCGGGAGCCCTACAATGAGCAGTTCTTC
many,TRBJ1-6,NA,TRBV30,CAWRGMGNSPLHF,TGTGCCTGGAGGGGGATGGGGAATTCACCCCTCCACTTT
many,TRBJ1-2,TRBD1,TRBV3-1,CASSTGTGGSGYTF,TGTGCCAGTAGTACCGGGACAGGGGGGAGTGGCTACACCTTC
many,TRBJ1-2,NA,TRBV18,CASSPGSWYGYTF,TGTGCCAGCTCACCGGGGAGTTGGTATGGCTACACCTTC
many,TRBJ1-1,TRBD1,TRBV28,CASTLGTVNTEAFF,TGTGCCAGCACTCTCGGGACAGTGAACACTGAAGCTTTCTTT
few,TRBJ2-7,NA,TRBV28,CASSSYTRDRSKINEQYF,TGTGCCAGCAGTTCATATACCCGGGACCGTTCAAAAATCAACGAGCAGTACTTC
NA,TRBJ1-1,NA,TRBV12-3/TRBV12-4,CASSFFDRTRGAFF,TGTGCCAGCAGTTTTTTTGACAGGACAAGGGGAGCTTTCTTT
many,TRBJ2-7,NA,TRBV28,CASKTGSGAVYEQYF,TGTGCCAGCAAAACCGGTTCGGGGGCGGTCTACGAGCAGTACTTC
many,TRBJ2-7,TRBD2,TRBV5-1,CASSLVSSGKYEQYF,TGCGCCAGCAGCTTGGTGTCTAGCGGGAAGTACGAGCAGTACTTC
many,TRBJ2-4,NA,TRBV4-1,CASSQDHSARGSVKNIQYF,TGCGCCAGCAGCCAAGATCACTCGGCCCGGGGGTCAGTCAAAAACATTCAGTACTTC
many,TRBJ2-5,NA,TRBV6-6,CASSWAVETQYF,TGTGCCAGCAGTTGGGCCGTGGAGACCCAGTACTTC
many,TRBJ2-1,TRBD1,TRBV6-2/TRBV6-3,CASSYSTGNEQFF,TGTGCCAGCAGTTACTCGACAGGGAATGAGCAGTTCTTC
many,TRBJ1-5,NA,TRBV2,CASSADNNQPQHF,TGTGCCAGCAGCGCCGACAACAATCAGCCCCAGCATTTT
many,TRBJ1-6,TRBD1,TRBV3-1,CASSQGGQVYSPLHF,TGTGCCAGCAGCCAAGGGGGACAGGTTTATTCACCCCTCCACTTT
few,TRBJ2-7,NA,TRBV7-3,CASSPTSQGYEQYF,TGTGCCAGCAGCCCAACCTCCCAGGGATACGAGCAGTACTTC
many,TRBJ1-3,NA,TRBV3-1,CASSQAPQTGNTIYF,TGTGCCAGCAGCCAAGCGCCTCAGACTGGAAACACCATATATTTT
many,TRBJ2-5,TRBD2,TRBV5-1,CASSSGTSGGQETQYF,TGCGCCAGCAGCTCAGGGACTAGCGGGGGACAAGAGACCCAGTACTTC
many,TRBJ2-7,TRBD2,TRBV7-2,CASSLVRGAEYEQYF,TGTGCCAGCAGCTTAGTGCGGGGGGCGGAGTACGAGCAGTACTTC
many,TRBJ1-1,NA,TRBV2,CASSEPGTKNTEAFF,TGTGCCAGCAGTGAACCCGGGACAAAGAACACTGAAGCTTTCTTT
many,TRBJ2-2,NA,TRBV2,CASSERWAAGELFF,TGTGCCAGCAGTGAAAGATGGGCAGCCGGGGAGCTGTTTTTT
NA,TRBJ2-3,NA,TRBV20-1,CSASAVPDTQYF,TGCAGTGCTAGTGCGGTACCAGATACGCAGTATTTT
many,TRBJ2-7,TRBD2,TRBV6-6,CASSYRASGTSSYEQYF,TGTGCCAGCAGTTACAGGGCTAGCGGGACCAGCTCCTACGAGCAGTACTTC
many,TRBJ1-2,NA,TRBV2,CASTQGRGYTF,TGTGCCAGCACTCAGGGACGAGGCTACACCTTC
many,TRBJ2-5,NA,TRBV2,CASKGNQETQYF,TGTGCCAGCAAGGGGAACCAAGAGACCCAGTACTTC
many,TRBJ1-2,NA,TRBV7-2,CASSTREGARYGYTF,TGTGCCAGCAGCACCAGGGAGGGAGCCCGCTATGGCTACACCTTC
many,TRBJ1-1,NA,TRBV7-2,CASSLFRGARLMNTEAFF,TGTGCCAGCAGCTTATTTAGAGGGGCTCGTCTTATGAACACTGAAGCTTTCTTT
many,TRBJ2-1,NA,TRBV3-1,CASSPYIGGNYNEQFF,TGTGCCAGCAGCCCCTATATTGGCGGGAATTACAATGAGCAGTTCTTC
many,TRBJ2-5,TRBD1,TRBV20-1,CSGRPGTDKETQYF,TGCAGTGGTCGACCCGGGACAGATAAAGAGACCCAGTACTTC
many,TRBJ2-1,TRBD2,TRBV6-1,CASSYSGSSYNEQFF,TGTGCCAGCAGTTATAGCGGGAGTTCCTACAATGAGCAGTTCTTC
many,TRBJ2-3,TRBD2,TRBV30,CAWSRGVTSGSTDTQYF,TGTGCCTGGAGCCGTGGGGTTACTAGCGGGAGCACAGATACGCAGTATTTT
many,TRBJ2-7,NA,TRBV18,CASHGGAAAYEQYF,TGTGCCAGCCACGGCGGCGCCGCCGCATACGAGCAGTACTTC
many,TRBJ2-2,TRBD1,TRBV7-2,CASSLTGANTGELFF,TGTGCCAGCAGCCTGACAGGGGCCAACACCGGGGAGCTGTTTTTT
few,TRBJ2-1,NA,TRBV9,CASSVVAASYNEQFF,TGTGCCAGCAGCGTAGTGGCGGCCTCCTACAATGAGCAGTTCTTC
many,TRBJ2-2,TRBD1,TRBV6-6,CASGDSITGELFF,TGTGCCAGCGGGGACAGTATCACCGGGGAGCTGTTTTTT
NA,TRBJ2-5,NA,TRBV7-2,CASSPTSGTQETQYF,TGTGCCAGCAGCCCCACTTCCGGGACGCAAGAGACCCAGTACTTC
many,TRBJ2-1,TRBD2,TRBV20-1,CSPTSGTWKFF,TGCAGTCCAACTAGCGGGACTTGGAAGTTCTTC
many,TRBJ2-3,NA,TRBV7-8,CASSRGAGTWADTQYF,TGTGCCAGCAGCCGGGGGGCAGGGACTTGGGCAGATACGCAGTATTTT
NA,TRBJ1-2,NA,TRBV20-1,CSARSAGFGYGYTF,TGCAGTGCTAGATCGGCAGGCTTTGGCTATGGCTACACCTTC